This TCR beta chain was found in a study of cytotoxic CD8 clonotypes in ibrutinib-treated CLL. Measured with immunoSEQ multiplex PCR; TCRdb has only the in-frame clones, and not every one. This table holds 110,000 or so clones, roughly 60% found once. Germline values: CDR1 SGHTA, CDR2 FQGNSA. The CDR3 runs to 14 residues. With 4 bases removed from V and 1 base from J, the gap between germline ends came to 10 bases. The sample consisted of PBMCs, taken after 24 months of ibrutinib treatment. This chain connects TRBV7-2 to TRBJ1-1; tentatively, D is TRBD1 (5 bases). The clonotype originates from a human donor with chronic lymphocytic leukemia. The CDR3 bases are TGTGCCAGCAGCTGGCGAGGGGCGAACACTGAAGCTTTCTTT. This translates into CASSWRGANTEAFF.